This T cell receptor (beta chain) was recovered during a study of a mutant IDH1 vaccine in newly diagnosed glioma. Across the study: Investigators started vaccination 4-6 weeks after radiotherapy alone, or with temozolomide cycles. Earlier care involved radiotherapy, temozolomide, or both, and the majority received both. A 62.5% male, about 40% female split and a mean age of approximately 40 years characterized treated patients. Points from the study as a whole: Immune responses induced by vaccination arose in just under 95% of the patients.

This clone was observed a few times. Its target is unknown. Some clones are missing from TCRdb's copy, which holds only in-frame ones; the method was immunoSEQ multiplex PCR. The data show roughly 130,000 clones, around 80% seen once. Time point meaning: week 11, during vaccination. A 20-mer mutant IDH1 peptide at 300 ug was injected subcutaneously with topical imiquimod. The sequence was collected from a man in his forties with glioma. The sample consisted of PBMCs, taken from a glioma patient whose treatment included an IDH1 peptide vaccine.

CDR3: CASRRERGSYEQYF. CDR3 DNA sequence: TGCGCCAGCAGGAGGGAACGAGGATCCTACGAGCAGTACTTC. The V call is TRBV5-1, the J call TRBJ2-7, with D perhaps matching TRBD2 (5 bases). The ends were cut back, 5 bases at V and 1 base at J, with 13 bases in the middle. The germline gives CDR1 SGHRS, CDR2 YFSETQ. The CDR3 spans 14 residues.